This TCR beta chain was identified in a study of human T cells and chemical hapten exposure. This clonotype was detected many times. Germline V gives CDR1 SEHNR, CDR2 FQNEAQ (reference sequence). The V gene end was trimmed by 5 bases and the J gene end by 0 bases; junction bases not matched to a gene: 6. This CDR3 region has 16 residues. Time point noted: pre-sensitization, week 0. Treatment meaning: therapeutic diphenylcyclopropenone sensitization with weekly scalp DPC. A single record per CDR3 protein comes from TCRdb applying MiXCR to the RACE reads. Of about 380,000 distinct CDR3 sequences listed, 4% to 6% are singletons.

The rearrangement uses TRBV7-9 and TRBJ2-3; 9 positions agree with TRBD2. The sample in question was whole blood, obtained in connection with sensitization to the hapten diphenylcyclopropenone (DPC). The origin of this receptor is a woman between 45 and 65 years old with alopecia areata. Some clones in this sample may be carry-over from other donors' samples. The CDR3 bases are TGTGCCAGCAGCGGAGGGACTAGCAGTAGCACAGATACGCAGTATTTT. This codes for CASSGGTSSSTDTQYF.